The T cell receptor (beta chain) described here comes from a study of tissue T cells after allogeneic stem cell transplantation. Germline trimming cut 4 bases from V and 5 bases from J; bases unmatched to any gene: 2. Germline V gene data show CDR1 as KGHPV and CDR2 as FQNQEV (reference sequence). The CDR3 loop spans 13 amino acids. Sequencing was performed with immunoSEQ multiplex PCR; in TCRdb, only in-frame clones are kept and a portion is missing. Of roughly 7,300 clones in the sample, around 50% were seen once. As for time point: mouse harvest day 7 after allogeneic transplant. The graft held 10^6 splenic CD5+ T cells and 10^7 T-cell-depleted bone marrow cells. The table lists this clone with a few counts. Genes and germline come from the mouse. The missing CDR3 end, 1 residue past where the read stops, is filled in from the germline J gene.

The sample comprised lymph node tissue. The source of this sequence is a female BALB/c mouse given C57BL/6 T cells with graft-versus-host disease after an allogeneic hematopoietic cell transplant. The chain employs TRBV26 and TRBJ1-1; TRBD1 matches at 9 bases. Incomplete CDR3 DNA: TGTGCCAGCAGTCGGACAGGGGAGACAGAAGTCTTC. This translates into CASSRTGETEVF. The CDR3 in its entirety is CASSRTGETEVFF. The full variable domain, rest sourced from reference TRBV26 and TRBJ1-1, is NSKVIQTPRYLVKGQGQKAKMRCIPEKGHPVVFWYQQNKNNEFKFLINFQNQEVLQQIDMTEKRFSAECPSNSPCSLEIQSSEAGDSALYLCASSRTGETEVFFGKGTRLTVV.